Each of the 28 T cell receptor beta chains below was sequenced from the same sample in a study of human T cells and chemical hapten exposure. The time point here: patch test 2, 6 weeks after DPC sensitization. Treatment meaning: therapeutic diphenylcyclopropenone sensitization with weekly scalp DPC. TCRdb re-derived calls from the RACE reads in MiXCR, one entry per CDR3 protein. The sample lists some 100,000 distinct CDR3 sequences, about 9.3% occurring once. The source was whole blood, collected in connection with sensitization to the hapten diphenylcyclopropenone (DPC). These receptors were collected from a woman between 40 and 55 years old with alopecia areata. Some clones in this sample may be carry-over from other donors' samples.

This clonotype was recorded a few times. V is TRBV6-5 and J is TRBJ2-7; D gene ambiguous. The length of the CDR3 is 14 residues. V was shortened by 2 bases and J by 5 bases, with 13 bases between the two germline ends. Per the germline V gene, CDR1 is MNHEY and CDR2 is SVGAGI. The CDR3 protein is CASSYRAALNEQYF. CDR3 bases: TGTGCCAGCAGTTACCGGGCAGCTCTGAACGAGCAGTACTTC.

This clonotype was detected ten times or more. The chain carries TRBV14 and TRBJ2-3; no clear D gene. This CDR3 is 12 amino acids long. Trimming removed 5 bases from V and 2 bases from J, with 5 bases in between. Germline values: CDR1 SGHDN, CDR2 FVKESK. The chain's CDR3 is CASSLATDTQYF. The CDR3 bases are TGTGCCAGCAGCTTGGCCACAGATACGCAGTATTTT.

The chain is built from TRBV28 and TRBJ1-2; D perhaps matches TRBD1 (5 bases). This CDR3 is built from 17 residues. Germline CDR1 reads MDHEN; CDR2 reads SYDVKM. Trimming removed 2 bases from V and 6 bases from J, with 22 bases in between. CDR3 sequence (DNA): TGTGCCAGCAGTTTAAGCGCTCGGGGCCTGGGGATGGATGGCTACACCTTC. This gives the protein CASSLSARGLGMDGYTF.

This clonotype was seen at least ten times. The CDR3 spells CASSEPQGSTGELFF. CDR3 DNA sequence: TGCGCCAGCAGTGAGCCCCAGGGTTCCACCGGGGAGCTGTTTTTT. The rearrangement uses TRBV10-2 and TRBJ2-2; D may be TRBD1 (5 bases). The CDR3 contains 15 residues. With 2 bases removed from V and 4 bases from J, the gap between germline ends came to 11 bases. CDR1 WSHSY and CDR2 SAAADI come from the germline V gene.

In its sample, this clonotype was seen many times. The chain uses TRBV28 and TRBJ2-1, with D tentatively TRBD1 or TRBD2 (5 bases each). The germline V gene encodes CDR1 MDHEN and CDR2 SYDVKM. There are 13 residues in the CDR3. V lost 7 bases, J lost 9 bases, and 16 bases lay in between. This CDR3 reads CASKIQGAAEQFF. The CDR3 DNA sequence: TGTGCCAGCAAGATTCAGGGAGCCGCTGAGCAGTTCTTC.

The chain links TRBV20-1 to TRBJ2-1; D is tentatively TRBD1 or TRBD2 (6 bases each). Looked up from germline, CDR1 is DFQATT and CDR2 is SNEGSKA (reference sequence). The CDR3 extends over 9 amino acids. Written as DNA, the CDR3 is TGCGAAAGGGGGGACGAGCAGTTCTTC. Encoded protein: CERGDEQFF.

This clonotype appeared many times. The chain joins TRBV18 to TRBJ1-5; 8 positions match TRBD1. From germline, CDR1 is KGHSH and CDR2 LQKENI. This CDR3 has 15 residues. V lost 3 bases and J lost 3; bases outside the gene matches: 4. The CDR3 DNA reads as TGTGCCAGCTCACCCGGACAGGGCGACAATCAGCCCCAGCATTTT. Translation gives CASSPGQGDNQPQHF.

This chain links TRBV7-9 with TRBJ1-4; 7 positions agree with TRBD1. Germline values: CDR1 SEHNR, CDR2 FQNEAQ (reference sequence). This CDR3 is built from 14 residues. V lost 6 bases to trimming and J lost 7 bases; unmatched junction nucleotides: 8. The CDR3, as DNA: TGTGCCAGCAGTTCTCAGGGACAGAGTGAAAAACTGTTTTTT. Protein product: CASSSQGQSEKLFF.

This clonotype appeared many times. The rearrangement uses TRBV6-5 and TRBJ2-2, with D possibly matching TRBD2 (6 bases). The germline V and J ends were trimmed by 6 bases and 5 bases, with 13 bases remaining between them. The CDR3 loop spans 14 amino acids. The germline gives CDR1 MNHEY, CDR2 SVGAGI. CDR3 DNA: TGTGCCAGCAGGGTTCTGGCGGGAACCGGGGAGCTGTTTTTT. Amino acid sequence: CASRVLAGTGELFF.

This clonotype was seen only a few times. The chain recombines TRBV20-1 with TRBJ2-1, with 8 bases lining up with TRBD2. V dropped 5 bases and J dropped 5; count of bases not matched to a gene: 11. The CDR3 spans 15 residues. The V gene's germline CDR1 is DFQATT and CDR2 SNEGSKA (reference sequence). The CDR3 protein is CSARPPGLVHNEQFF. The CDR3 nucleotides are TGCAGTGCTCGGCCTCCGGGACTAGTCCACAATGAGCAGTTCTTC.

This clonotype was seen repeatedly, ten times or more. CDR3 residues: CASSLRGWNTEAFF. CDR3 in DNA: TGTGCCAGCAGCTTGAGGGGGTGGAACACTGAAGCTTTCTTT. The genes are TRBV7-2 and TRBJ1-1, with D possibly being TRBD1 (6 bases). The CDR3 contains 14 residues. The germline V and J ends were trimmed by 3 bases and 1 base, with 9 bases remaining between them. Germline V gives CDR1 SGHTA, CDR2 FQGNSA.

This clonotype was seen a few times. The gene calls are TRBV2 and TRBJ2-2; 7 nucleotides line up with TRBD1. The CDR3 is made up of 15 amino acids. V trimming: 6 bases; J trimming: 3 bases; junction bases outside the gene matches: 7. Germline assignment: CDR1 SNHLY and CDR2 FYNNEI. The CDR3 sequence: CASRVGQAYTGELFF. The CDR3, as DNA: TGTGCCAGCAGGGTAGGACAGGCGTACACCGGGGAGCTGTTTTTT.

This clonotype came up a few times. This rearrangement joins TRBV20-1 to TRBJ2-7, with TRBD1 matching over 8 bases. CDR1 DFQATT and CDR2 SNEGSKA come from the germline V gene (reference sequence). Germline trimming cut 6 bases from V and 6 bases from J; bases unmatched to any gene: 10. The CDR3 totals 13 residues. The CDR3 nucleotides read TGCAGTGCGCCTGGACAGGGCTCTGGCGAGCAGTACTTC. Translation gives CSAPGQGSGEQYF.

This clonotype was picked up a small number of times. This rearrangement joins TRBV6-5 to TRBJ2-7; D uncertain. Germline V lookup: CDR1 MNHEY, CDR2 SVGAGI. Deletions cut 2 bases from V and 6 bases from J, with 11 bases between. The CDR3 loop spans 13 amino acids. This CDR3 reads CASSYGRNSEQYF. For the CDR3, the DNA is TGTGCCAGCAGTTACGGGCGGAACTCCGAGCAGTACTTC.

In its sample, this clonotype was seen a few times. V usage is TRBV2 and J usage is TRBJ2-7; 14 bases fit TRBD2. The J segment lost 4 bases and the V segment lost 6 bases, leaving 8 bases of the junction unmatched. The CDR3 length is 16 residues. Germline V gene data show CDR1 as SNHLY and CDR2 as FYNNEI. DNA for the CDR3: TGTGCCAGCAGCGCTTCTCGGACTAGCGGGGGGTACGAGCAGTACTTC. Protein: CASSASRTSGGYEQYF.

This clonotype occurred many times. The genes are TRBV28 and TRBJ1-3; D remains unclear. Per the germline V gene, CDR1 is MDHEN and CDR2 is SYDVKM. This CDR3 is built from 12 residues. Trimming removed 7 bases at V and 4 bases at J, with 8 bases between. For the CDR3, the DNA is TGTGCCAGCACGTCCATGGGAAACACCATATATTTT. Its translation: CASTSMGNTIYF.

This clonotype came up many times. This rearrangement joins TRBV9 to TRBJ2-3, with a possible D match to TRBD2 (5 bases). CDR1 SGDLS and CDR2 YYNGEE come from the germline V gene. Trimming stripped 3 bases from V and 2 bases from J, with 10 bases between. The CDR3 loop spans 14 amino acids. Written as DNA, the CDR3 is TGTGCCAGCAGCGGTGGACTCTCCACAGATACGCAGTATTTT. This encodes CASSGGLSTDTQYF. Together with reference TRBV9 and TRBJ2-3, the CDR3 gives the full variable domain: DSGVTQTPKHLITATGQRVTLRCSPRSGDLSVYWYQQSLDQGLQFLIQYYNGEERAKGNILERFSAQQFPDLHSELNLSSLELGDSALYFCASSGGLSTDTQYFGPGTRLTVL.

This sequence joins TRBV4-1 and TRBJ1-2; a weak D match, TRBD1 (6 bases). V lost 2 bases and J 4 bases, leaving 14 bases between the germline ends. Germline CDR1 and CDR2: MGHRA and YSYEKL. This CDR3 has 15 residues. CDR3 region: CASSQTIQGSYGYTF. CDR3 sequence (DNA): TGCGCCAGCAGCCAAACCATACAGGGTAGCTATGGCTACACCTTC.

This clonotype has ten or more counts. The chain recombines TRBV30 with TRBJ1-1; D remains ambiguous. Germline assignment: CDR1 GTSNPN and CDR2 SVGIG (reference sequence). The CDR3 extends over 13 amino acids. The V end lost 3 bases, the J end lost 5 bases, and 13 bases lay between the germline ends. CDR3: CAWRTRGGTEAFF. CDR3 in DNA: TGTGCCTGGAGGACCCGGGGAGGGACTGAAGCTTTCTTT.

This clonotype was counted only a few times. The rearrangement uses TRBV7-2 and TRBJ2-3, with 7 bases matching TRBD2. The J segment lost 2 bases and the V segment lost 2 bases, leaving 4 bases of the junction unmatched. The CDR3 is made up of 15 amino acids. Germline assignment: CDR1 SGHTA and CDR2 FQGNSA. The CDR3 sequence is CASSLLGGDTDTQYF. DNA for the CDR3: TGTGCCAGCAGCTTATTGGGGGGGGACACAGATACGCAGTATTTT.

This clonotype appeared many times. The chain recombines TRBV5-1 with TRBJ2-5; possible D gene TRBD1, 6 bases. Deletions cut 0 bases from V and 2 bases from J, with 11 bases between. This CDR3 is built from 15 residues. The germline V gene encodes CDR1 SGHRS and CDR2 YFSETQ. The CDR3 sequence is CASSLGAGTQETQYF. DNA of the CDR3: TGCGCCAGCAGCTTGGGGGCAGGGACACAAGAGACCCAGTACTTC.

This clonotype has at least ten counts. This chain uses TRBV19 with TRBJ2-2; D remains unclear. The V end lost 5 bases, the J end lost 8 bases, and 9 bases lay between the germline ends. Germline V gives CDR1 LNHDA, CDR2 SQIVND (reference sequence). This CDR3 spans 12 amino acids. CDR3 coding DNA: TGTGCCAGTAGTGTCGTTGTTGGGGAGCTGTTTTTT. Residues: CASSVVVGELFF.

This clonotype has just a few counts. J is TRBJ2-2 and V is TRBV12-3 or TRBV12-4; 7 nucleotides align to TRBD2. V lost 5 bases to trimming and J lost 5 bases; unmatched junction nucleotides: 14. The CDR3 contains 17 residues. The CDR3 is CASSTSGTTTLTGELFF. In DNA form, the CDR3 reads TGTGCCAGCAGTACAAGCGGGACTACCACTTTGACCGGGGAGCTGTTTTTT.

This clonotype was picked up many times. The chain recombines TRBV29-1 with TRBJ2-3; 10 bases align to TRBD2. V gave up 4 bases and J gave up 6 bases; unmatched junction bases: 10. The germline V gene encodes CDR1 SQVTM and CDR2 ANQGSEA. The CDR3 is made up of 15 amino acids. This chain's CDR3 is CSVVPSGSPIDTQYF. DNA of the CDR3: TGCAGCGTTGTCCCTAGCGGGAGTCCGATTGATACGCAGTATTTT.

This clonotype was counted ten times or more. The rearrangement joins TRBV6-2 or TRBV6-3 to TRBJ2-7, with D possibly being TRBD1 (5 bases). The germline V gene encodes CDR1 MNHEY and CDR2 SVGEGT. This CDR3 region has 12 residues. The germline V and J ends were trimmed by 2 bases and 5 bases, with 7 bases remaining between them. As DNA, the CDR3 is TGTGCCAGCAGTTACATAGGGGACGAGCAGTACTTC. The encoded protein is CASSYIGDEQYF.

This clonotype was seen repeatedly, ten times or more. The gene calls are TRBV3-1 and TRBJ2-7, with TRBD2 matching 11 bases. The ends lost 4 bases at V and 2 bases at J; junction bases unmatched: 10. This CDR3 is built from 17 residues. Per the germline V gene, CDR1 is LGHDT and CDR2 is YNNKEL (reference sequence). CDR3 coding DNA: TGTGCCAGCAGCCCTCCCCTAGCGGGAGGTGTGACCTACGAGCAGTACTTC. Its protein is CASSPPLAGGVTYEQYF.

This clonotype was counted a few times. V gene TRBV5-1 combines with J gene TRBJ2-2; tentative D call: TRBD1 (6 bases). The CDR3 loop spans 14 amino acids. The V and J ends lost 4 bases and 6 bases respectively, with 13 bases between them. Germline-derived CDR1 and CDR2 are SGHRS and YFSETQ. CDR3 loop: CASSQQGSPGELFF. The CDR3 DNA follows: TGCGCCAGCAGCCAACAGGGAAGCCCCGGGGAGCTGTTTTTT.

This clonotype was observed at least ten times. V is TRBV15 and J is TRBJ1-5, with 8 bases identical to TRBD1. The germline V gene encodes CDR1 LNHNV and CDR2 YYDKDF (reference sequence). There are 16 residues in the CDR3. V was pared by 2 bases and J by 6 bases, with 9 bases of the junction left unmatched. For the CDR3, the DNA is TGTGCCACCAGCAGATACCAGGGGGCTGGAGGTCAGCCCCAGCATTTT. Its protein product is CATSRYQGAGGQPQHF.